This T cell receptor (beta chain) stems from a study of spatial heterogeneity in lung cancer. General observations from the study: Expanded alpha and beta TCR counts within tumors tracked tumor mutation counts.

The time point: sample taken at primary tumor resection. Tumor, nontumor lung or frozen PBMC supplied whole RNA, sequenced without sorting. By proportion, this clonotype is medium-sized. Its antigen is still unknown. Germline is not matched at one junction end, which may reflect a read error. Germline V lookup: CDR1 SGHTA, CDR2 FQGNSA. This CDR3 spans 13 amino acids. TCRdb independently ran MiXCR on the 5' RACE reads; one entry per CDR3 protein. The data hold about 8,800 distinct CDR3 sequences, with 4.5% observed a single time. This sequence originates from a female donor with early-stage non-small cell lung cancer. The sample was lung tumor tissue, taken at surgery. The chain recombines TRBV7-2 with TRBJ2-7; D is undetermined. CDR3 in DNA: TGTGCCAGCAGCGTAGCCAAAGTCTACGAGCAGTACTTC. Translated, it gives CASSVAKVYEQYF. Variable domain in full (rest from reference TRBV7-2 and TRBJ2-7): GAGVSQSPSNKVTEKGKDVELRCDPISGHTALYWYRQSLGQGLEFLIYFQGNSAPDKSGLPSDRFSAERTGGSVSTLTIQRTQQEDSAVYLCASSVAKVYEQYFGPGTRLTVT.